The sequence of this TCR beta chain was determined in a study of shared clonotypes between healthy human individuals. This was a deep-level run. TCRdb keeps only in-frame clones here, not all; method: immunoSEQ multiplex PCR. Of around 1,900,000 clones listed, approximately 92% are singletons. On this clone: Antigen specificity is unknown.

Overall study findings and caveats: The study generally estimated greater richness for naive than memory subsets.

The naive CD8 population came from CD45RO-negative cells selected for CCR7, without terminally differentiated effector memory CD45RA+ cells. The trim removed 5 bases at V and 6 bases at J, leaving 17 bases unmatched. Germline CDR1 reads SGHTA; CDR2 reads FQGNSA. This CDR3 has 17 residues. This clonotype originated in a young man in good health. Some clones in this sample may be carry-over from other donors' samples. The sequenced sample consisted of naive CD8+ T cells from PBMCs. V is TRBV7-2 and J is TRBJ1-2; TRBD1 aligns across 8 bases. CDR3 in amino acids: CASSPPGGQAFLHGYTF. In nucleotides, the CDR3 is TGTGCCAGCAGCCCGCCGGGGGGACAGGCTTTTTTGCATGGCTACACCTTC.